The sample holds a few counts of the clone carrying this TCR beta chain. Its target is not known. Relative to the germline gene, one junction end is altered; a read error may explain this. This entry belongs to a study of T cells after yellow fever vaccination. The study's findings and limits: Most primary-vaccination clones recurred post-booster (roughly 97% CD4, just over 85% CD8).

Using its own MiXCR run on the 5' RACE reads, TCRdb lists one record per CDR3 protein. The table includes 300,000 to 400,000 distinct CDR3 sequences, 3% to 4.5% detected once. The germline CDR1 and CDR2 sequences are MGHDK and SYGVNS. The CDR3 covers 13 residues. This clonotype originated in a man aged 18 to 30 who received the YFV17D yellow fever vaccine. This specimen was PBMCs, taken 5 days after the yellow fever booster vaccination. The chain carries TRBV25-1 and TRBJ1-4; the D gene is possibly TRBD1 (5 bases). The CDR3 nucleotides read TGTGCGAGCAGTCGGGGGGGAGATGAAAAACTGTTTTTT. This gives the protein CASSRGGDEKLFF. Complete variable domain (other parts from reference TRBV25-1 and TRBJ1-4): EADIYQTPRYLVIGTGKKITLECSQTMGHDKMYWYQQDPGMELHLIHYSYGVNSTEKGDLSSESTVSRIRTEHFPLTLESARPSHTSQYLCASSRGGDEKLFFGSGTQLSVL.